The 23 T cell receptor beta chains in this list originate from one sample, sequenced in a study of T cell responses to AZD1222 COVID-19 vaccine. Profiled with immunoSEQ multiplex PCR; TCRdb holds only in-frame clones, not every one. The sample shows roughly 160,000 clones, roughly 90% of them seen only once. The specimen comprised peripheral blood, sampled on day 0 of AZD1222 vaccination. These receptors all stem from an adult in good health.

In its sample, this clone was seen once. This rearrangement joins TRBV2 to TRBJ1-4, with 8 positions matching TRBD1. The V and J ends lost 8 bases and 8 bases, in that order; junction bases with no gene match: 13. Germline-derived CDR1 and CDR2 are SNHLY and FYNNEI. The CDR3 is 15 residues long. CDR3 nucleotide sequence: TGTGCCAGCCGATTTTCCGGGACAGGAGGGGAAAAACTGTTTTTT. Residues: CASRFSGTGGEKLFF.

The chain recombines TRBV5-4 with TRBJ1-1; no firm D call. The germline V and J ends were trimmed by 0 bases and 3 bases, with 9 bases remaining between them. The CDR3 contains 14 residues. CDR1 and CDR2 (germline): SGHNT, YYREEE (reference sequence). The CDR3 is CASSLARPDTEAFF. The CDR3 coding sequence is TGTGCCAGCAGCTTGGCGCGGCCAGACACTGAAGCTTTCTTT.

The V and J genes are TRBV14 and TRBJ1-4; D is undetermined. V lost 4 bases and J lost 7, with 10 bases in between. This CDR3 spans 13 amino acids. Per germline, CDR1 SGHDN and CDR2 FVKESK. CDR3 residues: CASSLSGGEKLFF. For the CDR3, the DNA is TGTGCCAGCAGCCTATCAGGTGGTGAAAAACTGTTTTTT.

The chain joins TRBV18 to TRBJ1-4; D call uncertain. The CDR3 runs to 12 residues. The germline V gene has CDR1 KGHSH and CDR2 LQKENI. Trimming removed 2 bases from V and 13 bases from J, with 11 bases in between. The CDR3 spells CASSPEQRGLFF. CDR3 nucleotide sequence: TGTGCCAGCTCACCAGAGCAGCGGGGACTGTTTTTT.

This clone has only a few counts. The chain is built from TRBV7-2 and TRBJ1-4; 8 bases agree with TRBD1. Germline assignment: CDR1 SGHTA and CDR2 FQGNSA. The V and J ends lost 5 bases and 7 bases, in that order; junction bases with no gene match: 9. The CDR3 loop spans 15 amino acids. CDR3 sequence reads: CASSPRQGRLEKLFF. DNA for the CDR3: TGTGCCAGCAGCCCGAGACAGGGGAGGCTTGAAAAACTGTTTTTT. Filled out from reference TRBV7-2 and TRBJ1-4, the complete variable domain reads GAGVSQSPSNKVTEKGKDVELRCDPISGHTALYWYRQSLGQGLEFLIYFQGNSAPDKSGLPSDRFSAERTGGSVSTLTIQRTQQEDSAVYLCASSPRQGRLEKLFFGSGTQLSVL.

The V and J genes are TRBV28 and TRBJ1-4; the D is unclear. Germline values: CDR1 MDHEN, CDR2 SYDVKM. The CDR3 loop spans 15 amino acids. V shed 6 bases and J shed 4 bases, with 15 bases lying between them. In DNA form, the CDR3 reads TGTGCCAGCAGCCTACTCATAGGGAATAATGAAAAACTGTTTTTT. It is translated as CASSLLIGNNEKLFF.

This clone was observed a few times. This rearrangement joins TRBV4-3 to TRBJ1-2; 8 bases agree with TRBD1. J gave up 7 bases and V 0 bases, and 10 bases lay outside the gene matches. The germline gives CDR1 LGHNA, CDR2 YSLEER. CDR3 length equals 16 residues. DNA of the CDR3: TGCGCCAGCAGCCAAGATTTAGAGGCAGGGGGCCGTGGCTACACCTTC. Translation gives CASSQDLEAGGRGYTF.

This chain uses TRBV6-5 with TRBJ1-6, with D possibly being TRBD1 (5 bases). CDR1 MNHEY and CDR2 SVGAGI come from the germline V gene. The V end was cut by 2 bases, the J end by 8 bases, with 13 bases between. CDR3 length: 15 amino acids. The CDR3 region has the DNA TGTGCCAGCAGTTACGGGCCCCCGGGGGATTCACCCCTCCACTTT. Amino acids: CASSYGPPGDSPLHF.

This clone was recorded only once. The J gene is TRBJ2-7, the V gene TRBV6-5; 7 bases fit TRBD2. Germline loops: CDR1 MNHEY, CDR2 SVGAGI. The CDR3 sequence is 14 residues long. J gave up 0 bases and V 8 bases, and 7 bases lay outside the gene matches. The CDR3 nucleotides read TGTGCCAGCCCCCGGGACTATAACTCCTACGAGCAGTACTTC. It specifies CASPRDYNSYEQYF.

This clone was seen just once. V gene TRBV7-9 combines with J gene TRBJ1-4; no clear D. Germline CDR1 SEHNR, CDR2 FQNEAQ (reference sequence). V was clipped by 5 bases and J by 8 bases, with 6 bases between them. This CDR3 region has 11 residues. CDR3 nucleotide sequence: TGTGCCAGCAGCCCCACGGAAAAACTGTTTTTT. This codes for CASSPTEKLFF.

This chain connects TRBV20-1 to TRBJ1-5; maybe TRBD1 (5 bases). Trimming took off 5 bases at V and 7 bases at J, with 9 bases between the two ends. Germline V gene lookup returns CDR1 DFQATT and CDR2 SNEGSKA (reference sequence). CDR3 length equals 11 residues. The CDR3 spells CSAGGEQPQHF. The CDR3 nucleotides are TGCAGTGCTGGGGGGGAGCAGCCCCAGCATTTT.

The gene calls are TRBV7-9 and TRBJ2-3; no reliable D call. The CDR3 loop spans 15 amino acids. CDR1 and CDR2 (germline): SEHNR, FQNEAQ (reference sequence). V was cut by 5 bases and J by 4 bases, with 16 bases left in between. CDR3 protein: CASSPADRGADTQYF. As DNA, the CDR3 is TGTGCCAGCAGCCCCGCGGACCGCGGAGCAGATACGCAGTATTTT.

The genes are TRBV30 and TRBJ1-4, with 7 bases identical to TRBD1. J gave up 8 bases and V 0 bases, and 6 bases lay outside the gene matches. This CDR3 spans 14 amino acids. Germline V gene lookup returns CDR1 GTSNPN and CDR2 SVGIG (reference sequence). CDR3 amino acids: CAWSVQGNLEKLFF. The CDR3 region has the DNA TGTGCCTGGAGTGTACAGGGGAACTTGGAAAAACTGTTTTTT. The full variable domain, rest sourced from reference TRBV30 and TRBJ1-4, is SQTIHQWPATLVQPVGSPLSLECTVEGTSNPNLYWYRQAAGRGLQLLFYSVGIGQISSEVPQNLSASRPQDRQFILSSKKLLLSDSGFYLCAWSVQGNLEKLFFGSGTQLSVL.

V is TRBV7-2 and J is TRBJ1-5; 7 nucleotides align to TRBD1. V was pared by 1 base and J by 6 bases, with 6 bases of the junction left unmatched. The CDR3 runs 15 residues. Germline CDR1 and CDR2: SGHTA and FQGNSA. This CDR3 reads CASSLVNQGVQPQHF. The CDR3 region has the DNA TGTGCCAGCAGCTTAGTTAACCAGGGGGTTCAGCCCCAGCATTTT.

The chain has TRBV24-1 and TRBJ1-2; D ambiguous. Per germline, CDR1 KGHDR and CDR2 SFDVKD. The CDR3 length is 13 residues. V was shortened by 5 bases and J by 8 bases, with 14 bases between the two germline ends. The CDR3 sequence: CATSVGRGVGYTF. The CDR3 DNA sequence: TGTGCCACCAGTGTAGGGCGCGGTGTAGGCTACACCTTC.

The chain has TRBV10-3 and TRBJ1-4, with TRBD1 identical over 7 bases. The CDR3 extends over 14 amino acids. Germline V lookup: CDR1 ENHRY, CDR2 SYGVKD. V lost 6 bases and J lost 2; bases outside the gene matches: 3. The CDR3 region has the DNA TGTGCCATCAGGGCGGGACAGACTAATGAAAAACTGTTTTTT. Translation: CAIRAGQTNEKLFF.

Comments on this clone: This likely comes from a read error, as the CDR3 has no conserved phenylalanine or tryptophan at its end. No DNA is shown, since the ends of the CDR3 on it are uncertain; the CDR3 is the one TCRdb lists. The J gene is TRBJ2-7, the V gene TRBV4-1. The CDR3 extends over 8 residues, inclusive of both ends. Germline V gene lookup returns CDR1 MGHRA and CDR2 YSYEKL. The CDR3 loop reads CASSQDKN.

The J gene is TRBJ2-3, the V gene TRBV19, with D hard to call. Germline assignment: CDR1 LNHDA and CDR2 SQIVND (reference sequence). V lost 0 bases and J lost 4, with 5 bases in between. The CDR3 is 13 residues long. This CDR3 reads CASSIEGPDTQYF. The CDR3 nucleotides read TGTGCCAGTAGTATAGAGGGTCCAGATACGCAGTATTTT.

The chain joins TRBV29-1 to TRBJ1-2, with D possibly matching TRBD1 (5 bases). The length of the CDR3 is 11 residues. Germline lookup yields CDR1 SQVTM and CDR2 ANQGSEA. Trimming removed 3 bases from V and 7 bases from J, with 9 bases in between. CDR3 sequence reads: CSVDRVGGYTF. The CDR3 coding sequence is TGCAGCGTTGACAGGGTTGGTGGCTACACCTTC.

This clone was found once. This rearrangement joins TRBV19 to TRBJ2-5, with a tentative D call TRBD1 (6 bases). Deletions cut 5 bases from V and 2 bases from J, with 15 bases between. Germline V gene data show CDR1 as LNHDA and CDR2 as SQIVND (reference sequence). This CDR3 has 15 residues. CDR3 sequence: CASSSSGTKQETQYF. The CDR3 DNA follows: TGTGCCAGTAGTTCCTCCGGGACAAAGCAAGAGACCCAGTACTTC.

The rearrangement uses TRBV7-3 and TRBJ2-7, with D perhaps TRBD2 (6 bases). V lost 5 bases and J 7 bases, leaving 15 bases between the germline ends. The CDR3 covers 13 residues. In germline, CDR1 is SGHTA, CDR2 FQGTGA. The chain's CDR3 is CASSLSGTGEQYF. CDR3 in DNA: TGTGCCAGCAGCCTGAGTGGGACTGGGGAGCAGTACTTC.

The chain combines TRBV14 with TRBJ1-3; D gene ambiguous. The germline V gene encodes CDR1 SGHDN and CDR2 FVKESK. The length of the CDR3 is 15 residues. V shed 0 bases and J shed 2 bases, with 8 bases lying between them. CDR3 DNA: TGTGCCAGCAGCCAAGAGTTGACGGCTGGAAACACCATATATTTT. Translated: CASSQELTAGNTIYF.

The chain employs TRBV28 and TRBJ1-1; D not certain. CDR3 length equals 12 residues. Germline V lookup: CDR1 MDHEN, CDR2 SYDVKM. V lost 2 bases to trimming and J lost 4 bases, with 5 bases between them. Here the CDR3 reads CASSLRSTEAFF. In nucleotides, the CDR3 is TGTGCCAGCAGTTTACGTTCCACTGAAGCTTTCTTT.